Shown below are 17 T cell receptor beta chains from a single sample sequenced in a study of cytotoxic CD8 clonotypes in ibrutinib-treated CLL. TCRdb's copy holds only in-frame clones and misses some; the assay was immunoSEQ multiplex PCR. Here the sample spans fewer than 90,000 clones, about 64% being singletons. Sample: PBMCs, taken after 12 months of ibrutinib treatment. Source of these receptors: a human donor with chronic lymphocytic leukemia.

V is TRBV5-1 and J is TRBJ1-3; D uncertain. The CDR3 extends over 14 amino acids. V was cut by 0 bases and J by 8 bases, with 12 bases left in between. CDR1 SGHRS and CDR2 YFSETQ come from the germline V gene. Here the CDR3 reads CASSLAPGGDTIYF. The CDR3 DNA sequence: TGCGCCAGCAGCTTGGCCCCCGGTGGTGACACCATATATTTT. The complete variable domain, with remaining parts taken from reference TRBV5-1 and TRBJ1-3, reads KAGVTQTPRYLIKTRGQQVTLSCSPISGHRSVSWYQQTPGQGLQFLFEYFSETQRNKGNFPGRFSGRQFSNSRSEMNVSTLELGDSALYLCASSLAPGGDTIYFGEGSWLTVV.

This chain joins TRBV6-5 and TRBJ1-1; 8 nucleotides align to TRBD1. The J segment lost 6 bases and the V segment lost 7 bases, leaving 7 bases of the junction unmatched. This CDR3 has 13 residues. CDR1 MNHEY and CDR2 SVGAGI come from the germline V gene. The CDR3, as DNA: TGTGCCAGCAAGGACAGGGTCTGGGCTGAAGCTTTCTTT. Translated, it gives CASKDRVWAEAFF.

This clone was observed a single time. The genes are TRBV2 and TRBJ1-5; D remains ambiguous. The germline V and J ends were trimmed by 2 bases and 1 base, with 9 bases remaining between them. The CDR3 has 15 amino acids. Germline assignment: CDR1 SNHLY and CDR2 FYNNEI. The CDR3 region is CASSEIGQSNQPQHF. The CDR3, as DNA: TGTGCCAGCAGTGAAATCGGGCAGAGCAATCAGCCCCAGCATTTT.

V usage is TRBV7-2 and J usage is TRBJ2-5; 8 bases match TRBD2. Germline V gene sequence: CDR1 SGHTA, CDR2 FQGNSA. CDR3 length equals 15 residues. Losses at the gene ends were 5 bases for V and 5 bases for J; bases not matched to a gene: 10. The CDR3 spells CASSPRRGLEETQYF. The DNA for the CDR3 is TGTGCCAGCAGCCCTAGGAGGGGACTAGAGGAGACCCAGTACTTC.

This clone was seen a few times. The chain combines TRBV30 with TRBJ1-4; D is unresolved. V was pared by 4 bases and J by 2 bases, with 11 bases between. This CDR3 is built from 14 residues. Germline-derived CDR1 and CDR2 are GTSNPN and SVGIG (reference sequence). Here the CDR3 DNA reads TGTGCCTGGACCCCCGGACCGACTAATGAAAAACTGTTTTTT. It specifies CAWTPGPTNEKLFF. Looking up the rest from reference TRBV30 and TRBJ1-4 gives the full variable domain: SQTIHQWPATLVQPVGSPLSLECTVEGTSNPNLYWYRQAAGRGLQLLFYSVGIGQISSEVPQNLSASRPQDRQFILSSKKLLLSDSGFYLCAWTPGPTNEKLFFGSGTQLSVL.

The chain couples TRBV25-1 to TRBJ2-2; 10 positions agree with TRBD1. Germline loops: CDR1 MGHDK, CDR2 SYGVNS. V lost 1 base and J lost 6; bases outside the gene matches: 5. The CDR3 contains 16 residues. CDR3 in DNA: TGTGCCAGCAGTGAATGGGGGACAGGGGAACCCGGGGAGCTGTTTTTT. This encodes CASSEWGTGEPGELFF.

This chain joins TRBV10-3 and TRBJ2-7; tentative D call: TRBD2 (6 bases). The CDR3 totals 14 residues. From germline, CDR1 is ENHRY and CDR2 SYGVKD. V was pared by 2 bases and J by 2 bases, with 10 bases between. The DNA of the CDR3 is TGTGCCATCAGTGAGCCGGGGGACGCCTACGAGCAGTACTTC. This sequence encodes CAISEPGDAYEQYF.

The chain recombines TRBV7-2 with TRBJ2-7; 8 nucleotides match TRBD2. Per germline, CDR1 SGHTA and CDR2 FQGNSA. CDR3 length: 12 residues. Trimming cost V 6 bases and J 6 bases; bases outside gene matches: 4. The CDR3 is CASRREAGEQYF. The CDR3 region has the DNA TGTGCCAGCAGGCGGGAGGCCGGCGAGCAGTACTTC.

This clone was counted a single time. DNA of the CDR3: TGTGCCAGCTCACCACCCCTAGCGGGGGCGGGAGATACGCAGTATTTT. This translates into CASSPPLAGAGDTQYF. This chain joins TRBV18 and TRBJ2-3; 10 nucleotides align to TRBD2. This CDR3 comprises 16 residues. The V gene's germline CDR1 is KGHSH and CDR2 LQKENI. The junction had 5 bases not matched to a gene; V was cut back by 0 bases and J by 5 bases.

The chain joins TRBV11-2 to TRBJ1-1, with D perhaps matching TRBD1 (5 bases). Trimming shortened V by 2 bases and J by 4 bases, and 20 bases separated the two germline ends. This CDR3 contains 17 residues. CDR1 is SGHAT and CDR2 is FQNNGV in the germline V gene. Written as DNA, the CDR3 is TGTGCCAGCAGCTTACCCAGACGAGGACAAAGGGGCACTGAAGCTTTCTTT. Encoded protein: CASSLPRRGQRGTEAFF.

The chain joins TRBV5-4 to TRBJ2-1; unclear D gene. The CDR3 spans 13 residues. V lost 4 bases, J lost 7 bases, and 12 bases lay in between. Germline V gene sequence: CDR1 SGHNT, CDR2 YYREEE (reference sequence). CDR3 amino acids: CASSLTGFNEQFF. The CDR3 nucleotides are TGTGCCAGCAGCCTGACTGGGTTTAATGAGCAGTTCTTC.

This clone has more than one count but fewer than ten. The rearrangement uses TRBV7-2 and TRBJ2-1; 9 nucleotides align to TRBD2. This CDR3 has 16 amino acids. The trim removed 2 bases at V and 3 bases at J, leaving 5 bases unmatched. Germline V lookup: CDR1 SGHTA, CDR2 FQGNSA. The CDR3 reads CASSLSYSGGYNEQFF. CDR3 nucleotide sequence: TGTGCCAGCAGCTTATCATATAGCGGGGGCTACAATGAGCAGTTCTTC.

The J gene is TRBJ1-5, the V gene TRBV19; tentatively, D is TRBD1 (6 bases). The CDR3 contains 16 residues. The germline V and J ends were trimmed by 8 bases and 0 bases, with 17 bases remaining between them. Germline V gene data show CDR1 as LNHDA and CDR2 as SQIVND (reference sequence). This CDR3 is CASLTQGRNSNQPQHF. In DNA form, the CDR3 reads TGTGCCAGTCTAACCCAGGGGAGAAATAGCAATCAGCCCCAGCATTTT. The whole variable domain, filled in from reference TRBV19 and TRBJ1-5, reads DGGITQSPKYLFRKEGQNVTLSCEQNLNHDAMYWYRQDPGQGLRLIYYSQIVNDFQKGDIAEGYSVSREKKESFPLTVTSAQKNPTAFYLCASLTQGRNSNQPQHFGDGTRLSIL.

The rearrangement uses TRBV18 and TRBJ2-7, with D possibly TRBD1 on 5 matching bases. The germline V gene has CDR1 KGHSH and CDR2 LQKENI. The CDR3 consists of 12 residues. Trimming left V 6 bases short and J 6 bases short, with 12 bases between. CDR3 in DNA: TGTGCCAGCTCGCCTACAGGTATCGAGCAGTACTTC. Translated: CASSPTGIEQYF.

This clone was counted only a few times. This chain uses TRBV10-3 with TRBJ2-5; D gene ambiguous. Germline V gives CDR1 ENHRY, CDR2 SYGVKD. The length of the CDR3 is 14 residues. V gave up 3 bases and J gave up 1 base, with 9 bases separating them. The CDR3 loop is CAISEGSPQETQYF. In DNA form, the CDR3 reads TGTGCCATCAGTGAAGGCAGTCCCCAAGAGACCCAGTACTTC.

In this sample, this clone turned up a few times. J is TRBJ1-4 and V is TRBV6-4; no reliable D call. Trimming took off 3 bases at V and 11 bases at J, with 16 bases between the two ends. Germline-derived CDR1 and CDR2 are MRHNA and SNTAGT. CDR3 length: 14 amino acids. The CDR3 sequence: CASSDASAGWKLFF. CDR3 sequence (DNA): TGTGCCAGCAGTGATGCGTCAGCCGGATGGAAACTGTTTTTT.

V gene TRBV10-2 combines with J gene TRBJ2-7, with TRBD2 identical over 11 bases. Germline CDR1 and CDR2: WSHSY and SAAADI. V trimming: 0 bases; J trimming: 2 bases; junction bases outside the gene matches: 3. This CDR3 has 16 amino acids. The CDR3 loop is CASSESVAGGPYEQYF. CDR3 coding DNA: TGCGCCAGCAGTGAGTCTGTAGCGGGGGGGCCCTACGAGCAGTACTTC.